This TCR beta chain was recorded in a study of blood T cell repertoires in COVID-19. Study-wide context: The cDNA or gDNA used as material had been derived from T cells, B-cell-depleted T cells, or PBMCs.

Only in-frame clones appear in the TCRdb table, and some are missing; sequencing was by immunoSEQ multiplex PCR. This table holds about 70,000 clones, around 86% found once. Germline CDR1 and CDR2: WNHNN and SYGVQD (reference sequence). This CDR3 contains 15 residues. With V trimmed by 0 bases and J by 4 bases, 3 bases remained unmatched. The chain carries TRBV10-1 and TRBJ2-3; 8 bases fit TRBD2. This clonotype was obtained from a young woman with acute or convalescent COVID-19. Material for sequencing was peripheral blood. This chain's CDR3 is CASSESAGAADTQYF. The CDR3 DNA reads as TGCGCCAGCAGTGAGTCAGCGGGAGCAGCAGATACGCAGTATTTT.